The 31 T cell receptor beta chains listed next were all sequenced from one sample in a study of blood T cells in healthy people across ages (dated by TCRdb to the mid-2010s). The library was made by 5' RACE. TCRdb lists the instrument as Illumina HiSeq 2500. The second PCR ran for about 6 to 11 cycles and used a J-beta primer mix along with a sample-barcoded 5' primer. The public reads were reprocessed in TCRdb via fastp at Q25 and MiXCR, keeping in-frame beta chains. Each CDR3 protein appears once, grouped with its most common genes and DNA. Recorded for this sample are roughly 700,000 distinct CDR3 sequences; less than 40% of them occurred a single time. 15% of the sample belongs to the ten largest clones. Sequencing input: blood. The receptors here all came from a woman older than 75 in good health. Donor details come from another sample of the same person, matched by shared clones.

This clonotype was counted many times. The V and J genes are TRBV20-1 and TRBJ1-5; 9 nucleotides agree with TRBD1. Looked up from germline, CDR1 is DFQATT and CDR2 is SNEGSKA (reference sequence). J lost 0 bases, V lost 2 bases, and 8 bases had no gene match. This CDR3 region has 17 residues. This CDR3 is CSARPGTGLHSNQPQHF. The CDR3 DNA follows: TGCAGTGCTAGACCCGGGACAGGGTTACATAGCAATCAGCCCCAGCATTTT.

About this clonotype: Possible read error: a much larger clone is one base away. The chain combines TRBV5-1 with TRBJ2-3, with 7 nucleotides matching TRBD2. V was clipped by 6 bases and J by 2 bases; unmatched bases: 9. The CDR3 is 15 residues long. Germline loops: CDR1 SGHRS, CDR2 YFSETQ. CDR3 DNA sequence: TGCGCCAGCAACTCTGAAGCGGGGCCCACAGATACGCAGTATTTT. It is translated as CASNSEAGPTDTQYF.

This clonotype was seen many times. J is TRBJ2-3 and V is TRBV7-2, with D hard to call. The CDR3 loop spans 16 amino acids. Germline-derived CDR1 and CDR2 are SGHTA and FQGNSA. V gave up 1 base and J gave up 1 base, with 12 bases separating them. In nucleotides, the CDR3 is TGTGCCAGCAGCTTAGGACCCCGTATCCGCACAGATACGCAGTATTTT. Translating it yields CASSLGPRIRTDTQYF.

Ten or more counts support this clonotype. The chain combines TRBV3-1 with TRBJ2-5; 15 bases map to TRBD2. Trimming removed 0 bases from V and 7 bases from J; junction bases left unmatched: 3. From germline, CDR1 is LGHDT and CDR2 YNNKEL (reference sequence). This CDR3 is built from 16 residues. The CDR3 DNA reads TGTGCCAGCAGCCAAGATGGGGGACTAGCGGGGGGGACCCAGTACTTC. It is translated as CASSQDGGLAGGTQYF.

There are many counts of this clonotype. The CDR3 DNA follows: TGTGCCAGCAGGCCCCTGGGGGGCGATCAGCCCCAGCATTTT. Its protein is CASRPLGGDQPQHF. The chain links TRBV6-2 or TRBV6-3 to TRBJ1-5; the D gene is possibly TRBD1 (6 bases). The CDR3 totals 14 residues. V gave up 6 bases and J gave up 5 bases, with 14 bases separating them. CDR1 MNHEY and CDR2 SVGEGT come from the germline V gene.

This clonotype was seen more than once but under ten times. J is TRBJ1-5 and V is TRBV7-8, with D possibly TRBD1 on 5 matching bases. CDR3 length equals 15 residues. The germline V gene has CDR1 SGHVS and CDR2 FQNEAQ. The ends were cut back, 1 base at V and 3 bases at J, with 10 bases in the middle. The CDR3 spells CASSLGWDHNQPQHF. For the CDR3, the DNA is TGTGCCAGCAGCTTAGGGTGGGACCACAATCAGCCCCAGCATTTT.

The chain joins TRBV11-1 to TRBJ1-1; D is uncertain. This CDR3 is 13 amino acids long. Germline V lookup: CDR1 SGHAT, CDR2 FQDESV (reference sequence). V lost 0 bases and J 8 bases, leaving 10 bases between the germline ends. CDR3 nucleotides: TGTGCCAGCAGCTTAGCGGCACTGGGCGAAGCTTTCTTT. Translated, it gives CASSLAALGEAFF.

The chain carries TRBV2 and TRBJ2-3; D is possibly TRBD2 (5 bases). Germline V CDR1 and CDR2: SNHLY, FYNNEI. V was cut by 5 bases and J by 1 base, with 13 bases left in between. This CDR3 has 15 amino acids. This CDR3 reads CASSPSLRGTDTQYF. For the CDR3, the DNA is TGTGCCAGCAGTCCATCGCTGAGGGGCACAGATACGCAGTATTTT.

This chain connects TRBV29-1 to TRBJ1-5; D is unclear. V was trimmed by 2 bases and J by 12 bases, leaving 14 bases between them. There are 12 residues in the CDR3. The V gene's germline CDR1 is SQVTM and CDR2 ANQGSEA. The CDR3 region is CSVELPGPIQHF. CDR3 in DNA: TGCAGCGTTGAACTGCCGGGCCCCATCCAGCATTTT.

This clonotype was observed a few times. CDR3 sequence: CAALTAYTEAFF. The CDR3 coding sequence is TGTGCCGCACTTACGGCGTACACTGAAGCTTTCTTT. V and J are TRBV6-5 and TRBJ1-1; D gene unclear. CDR3 length: 12 amino acids. V was cut by 11 bases and J by 3 bases, with 13 bases left in between. The germline V gene encodes CDR1 MNHEY and CDR2 SVGAGI.

This clonotype was observed many times. The chain couples TRBV5-5 to TRBJ1-5; TRBD1 matches at 7 bases. Germline assignment: CDR1 SGHKS and CDR2 YYEKEE (reference sequence). CDR3 length equals 14 residues. V shed 0 bases, J shed 6 bases, and the junction held 3 bases outside the gene matches. CDR3 in amino acids: CASSLGTGTQPQHF. CDR3 DNA sequence: TGTGCCAGCAGCTTGGGGACAGGAACTCAGCCCCAGCATTTT.

The V call is TRBV20-1, the J call TRBJ1-2, with 9 bases that match TRBD1. CDR1 and CDR2 from the germline V gene are DFQATT and SNEGSKA (reference sequence). The length of the CDR3 is 12 residues. The CDR3 reads CQTGGDYCGYTF. The CDR3 coding sequence is TGCCAAACAGGGGGCGACTACTGTGGCTACACCTTC.

This clonotype occurred a few times. V and J are TRBV18 and TRBJ1-1, with D possibly TRBD1 on 6 matching bases. The CDR3 contains 17 residues. Trimming left V 2 bases short and J 1 base short, with 17 bases between. Germline values: CDR1 KGHSH, CDR2 LQKENI. CDR3 nucleotide sequence: TGTGCCAGCTCACCATCCAGGGGTGGGGGACAGAACACTGAAGCTTTCTTT. It codes for CASSPSRGGGQNTEAFF.

This clonotype was seen repeatedly, ten times or more. This chain joins TRBV7-2 and TRBJ2-5; the D gene could be TRBD1 or TRBD2 (5 bases each). V was trimmed by 4 bases and J by 3 bases, leaving 15 bases between them. The germline CDR1 and CDR2 sequences are SGHTA and FQGNSA. The CDR3 loop spans 15 amino acids. The CDR3 loop reads CASSSTGTGEETQYF. The CDR3 DNA reads TGTGCCAGCAGCTCCACCGGGACCGGGGAAGAGACCCAGTACTTC.

For this clonotype: The germline gene is not matched at one end of the junction; a read error may be the cause. The gene calls are TRBV6-5 and TRBJ1-5; perhaps TRBD1 as D (5 bases). The CDR3 is made up of 15 amino acids. Germline CDR1 MNHEY, CDR2 SVGAGI. CDR3 in amino acids: CASSYGGSGNQPPHF. For the CDR3, the DNA is TGTGCCAGCAGTTACGGGGGAAGCGGCAATCAGCCCCCGCATTTT.

This chain uses TRBV4-2 with TRBJ2-5; 11 nucleotides align to TRBD1. The CDR3 is 14 residues long. J was trimmed by 11 bases and V by 5 bases; bases with no gene match: 10. Germline CDR1 is LGHNA and CDR2 is YNFKEQ. CDR3 in amino acids: CASSERTGGGEQYF. Here the CDR3 DNA reads TGTGCCAGCAGCGAACGGACAGGGGGCGGGGAGCAGTACTTC.

In its sample, this clonotype was seen a few times. A much larger clone sits a single nucleotide away, making a read error possible. The chain uses TRBV25-1 and TRBJ1-2; 11 bases are a match to TRBD1. CDR1 MGHDK and CDR2 SYGVNS come from the germline V gene. V was clipped by 4 bases and J by 8 bases; unmatched bases: 6. This CDR3 spans 14 amino acids. This CDR3 reads CASSGRDRGEGYTF. DNA for the CDR3: TGTGCCAGCAGTGGCAGGGACAGGGGGGAAGGCTACACCTTC.

This clonotype showed up many times. The V gene is TRBV10-3, the J gene TRBJ2-6; D is unresolved. There are 15 residues in the CDR3. In germline, CDR1 is ENHRY, CDR2 SYGVKD. The V end lost 2 bases, the J end lost 0 bases, and 5 bases lay between the germline ends. The CDR3 spells CAISEGNSGANVLTF. Written as DNA, the CDR3 is TGTGCCATCAGTGAGGGAAACTCTGGGGCCAACGTCCTGACTTTC.

This clonotype was recorded a few times. The CDR3 here is CSALGGSSYEQYF. The CDR3 DNA is TGCAGTGCCTTGGGGGGGTCCTCCTACGAGCAGTACTTC. The chain employs TRBV20-1 and TRBJ2-7, with 7 bases lining up with TRBD2. The CDR3 sequence is 13 residues long. Per germline, CDR1 DFQATT and CDR2 SNEGSKA (reference sequence). The ends lost 6 bases at V and 0 bases at J; junction bases unmatched: 5.

CDR3 sequence (DNA): TGTGCCTGGACGTCAGGGGTTGGTGAAGCTTTCTTT. It yields the protein CAWTSGVGEAFF. The chain employs TRBV30 and TRBJ1-1; TRBD1 is a possible D gene (6 bases). This CDR3 has 12 residues. Trimming stripped 4 bases from V and 7 bases from J, with 13 bases between. Per germline, CDR1 GTSNPN and CDR2 SVGIG (reference sequence).

In its sample, this clonotype was seen many times. The chain is built from TRBV30 and TRBJ1-4; weak D call: TRBD1 (5 bases). V gave up 3 bases and J gave up 4 bases, with 12 bases separating them. The CDR3 is 14 amino acids. CDR1 and CDR2 from the germline V gene are GTSNPN and SVGIG (reference sequence). The DNA of the CDR3 is TGTGCCTGGAGCGGGGGTAGCGGTAATGAAAAACTGTTTTTT. Its protein product is CAWSGGSGNEKLFF.

The V gene is TRBV12-3 or TRBV12-4, the J gene TRBJ1-4; TRBD1 might be the D (5 bases). The CDR3 is 13 amino acids. V was pared by 6 bases and J by 8 bases, with 13 bases between. This CDR3 reads CASRTGGREKLFF. In DNA form, the CDR3 reads TGTGCCAGCAGGACCGGGGGGAGAGAAAAACTGTTTTTT.

This clonotype was detected many times. The chain uses TRBV3-1 and TRBJ2-1; 8 nucleotides line up with TRBD2. Germline V gives CDR1 LGHDT, CDR2 YNNKEL (reference sequence). The CDR3 extends over 17 amino acids. V trimming: 0 bases; J trimming: 7 bases; junction bases outside the gene matches: 11. The CDR3 region is CASSQDLNGGAGNEQFF. The CDR3 region has the DNA TGTGCCAGCAGCCAAGATCTTAACGGGGGGGCCGGGAATGAGCAGTTCTTC.

This clonotype was counted between two and nine times. This sequence joins TRBV5-1 and TRBJ2-2; D might be TRBD1 (5 bases). From germline, CDR1 is SGHRS and CDR2 YFSETQ. Trimming left V 0 bases short and J 5 bases short, with 11 bases between. CDR3 length: 15 residues. The CDR3 here is CASSLAVGATGELFF. The CDR3 bases are TGCGCCAGCAGCTTGGCCGTTGGGGCTACCGGGGAGCTGTTTTTT.

This sequence joins TRBV19 and TRBJ1-5; D remains ambiguous. This CDR3 region has 14 residues. The V gene lost 11 bases and the J gene lost 1 base, with 15 bases spanning the gap. CDR1 is LNHDA, CDR2 SQIVND, per germline (reference sequence). Here the CDR3 reads CASGRRTSNQPQHF. The DNA of the CDR3 is TGTGCCTCAGGACGGAGAACCAGCAATCAGCCCCAGCATTTT.

This clonotype occurred many times. The chain is built from TRBV7-3 and TRBJ2-1, with D hard to call. Trimming cost V 1 base and J 8 bases, with 12 bases left between them. Germline V gene lookup returns CDR1 SGHTA and CDR2 FQGTGA. The CDR3 loop spans 14 amino acids. CDR3 sequence reads: CASSLNPTSDEQFF. In DNA form, the CDR3 reads TGTGCCAGCAGCTTAAACCCCACCTCGGATGAGCAGTTCTTC.

This clonotype came up many times. A much larger clone differs from this one at a single base, so this may be a read error. J is TRBJ2-1 and V is TRBV5-1; 12 bases are shared with TRBD2. Per the germline V gene, CDR1 is SGHRS and CDR2 is YFSETQ. This CDR3 comprises 16 residues. This CDR3 is CASSPRTSGNYSEQFF. CDR3 bases: TGCGCCAGCAGTCCCAGGACTAGCGGGAACTACAGTGAGCAGTTCTTC.

This clonotype was found many times. The J gene is TRBJ2-5, the V gene TRBV12-3 or TRBV12-4; D could derive from TRBD1 or TRBD2 (5 bases each). The CDR3 length is 13 residues. Between the trimmed V and J ends, which lost 5 bases and 5 bases, there was a span of 12 bases. In nucleotides, the CDR3 is TGTGCCAGCAGTCGAGGGACCAGGGAGACCCAGTACTTC. It yields the protein CASSRGTRETQYF.

This clonotype was seen a handful of times. This chain's CDR3 is CSVGWGPPTDTQYF. The CDR3 bases are TGCAGCGTTGGTTGGGGACCCCCCACAGATACGCAGTATTTT. V usage is TRBV29-1 and J usage is TRBJ2-3; perhaps D is TRBD1 or TRBD2 (5 bases each). Deletions cut 4 bases from V and 2 bases from J, with 13 bases between. Germline values: CDR1 SQVTM, CDR2 ANQGSEA. This CDR3 is built from 14 residues.

This clonotype appeared many times. The gene calls are TRBV5-1 and TRBJ2-5; 12 positions match TRBD2. V gave up 4 bases and J gave up 2 bases; unmatched junction bases: 6. The CDR3 runs 16 residues. CDR1 is SGHRS, CDR2 YFSETQ, per germline. CDR3 amino acids: CASSSTSGGPQETQYF. Written as DNA, the CDR3 is TGCGCCAGCAGCAGTACTAGCGGGGGGCCGCAAGAGACCCAGTACTTC.

This clonotype was detected ten times or more. V is TRBV25-1 and J is TRBJ2-7; D might be TRBD2 (5 bases). The CDR3 totals 12 residues. With 2 bases removed from V and 7 bases from J, the gap between germline ends came to 9 bases. Germline V gene lookup returns CDR1 MGHDK and CDR2 SYGVNS. CDR3 bases: TGTGCCAGCAGTGAACCTAAGCGGGAGCAGTACTTC. Its protein product is CASSEPKREQYF.